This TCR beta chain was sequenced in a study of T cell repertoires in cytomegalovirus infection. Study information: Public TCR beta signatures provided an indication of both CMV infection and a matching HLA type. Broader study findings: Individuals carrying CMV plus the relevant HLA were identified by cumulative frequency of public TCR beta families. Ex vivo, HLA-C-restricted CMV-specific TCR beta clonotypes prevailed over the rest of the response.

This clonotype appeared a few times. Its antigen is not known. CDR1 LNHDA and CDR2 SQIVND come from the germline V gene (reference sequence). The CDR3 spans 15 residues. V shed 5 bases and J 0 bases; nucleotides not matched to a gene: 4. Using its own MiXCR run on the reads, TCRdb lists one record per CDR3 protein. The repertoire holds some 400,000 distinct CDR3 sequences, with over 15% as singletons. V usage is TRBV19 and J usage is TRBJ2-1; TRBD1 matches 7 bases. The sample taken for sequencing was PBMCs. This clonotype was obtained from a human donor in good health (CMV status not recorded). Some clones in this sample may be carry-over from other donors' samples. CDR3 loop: CASSDRESSYNEQFF. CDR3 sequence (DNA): TGTGCCAGTAGTGACAGGGAAAGCTCCTACAATGAGCAGTTCTTC.